The subject of this entry is one TCR beta chain. Its antigen remains unknown. The repertoire was sequenced with immunoSEQ multiplex PCR; TCRdb's copy has only in-frame clones and lacks some. The sample carries under 750,000 clones, around 77% recorded once. This CDR3 is built from 14 residues. Germline V gene sequence: CDR1 LNHDA, CDR2 SQIVND (reference sequence). V shed 6 bases and J 2 bases; nucleotides not matched to a gene: 5. This specimen comes from a study of shared clonotypes between healthy human individuals. Study overall: In total, the donors were two women and a few men aged 18 to 49. CD8 memory received one plate per donor, CD8 naive two, CD4 memory three and CD4 naive three.

Study-level points and caveats: Tissues were not sampled, only blood, and their repertoires likely differ.

CD4+ cells underwent separation, giving CD45RA+ naive and CD45RA-negative memory subsets. The source of this sequence is a woman aged 25 to 45 in good health. The sequencing sample was made of memory CD4+ T cells sorted from blood. The sample's subset: CD45RA-negative fraction. V usage is TRBV19 and J usage is TRBJ2-3; 7 bases map to TRBD2. In nucleotides, the CDR3 is TGTGCCAGTAGCCCAGGGAGGGTCACAGATACGCAGTATTTT. Protein product: CASSPGRVTDTQYF.